This TCR beta chain was obtained from a study of OX40 agonist ivuxolimab in advanced cancers. Measured with immunoSEQ multiplex PCR; TCRdb has only the in-frame clones, and not every one. The table includes about 47,000 clones, around 80% detected once. V was trimmed by 5 bases and J by 0 bases, leaving 20 bases between them. Germline V gene data show CDR1 as SEHNR and CDR2 as FQNEAQ (reference sequence). This CDR3 contains 18 residues. Sequences were derived from CD4+ or CD8+ T cells sorted from blood, sampled in a trial of the OX40 agonist ivuxolimab. The TCR was taken from an adult with an advanced solid tumor such as melanoma, head and neck, liver or kidney cancer. J is TRBJ2-1 and V is TRBV7-9; D might be TRBD2 (7 bases). The CDR3 DNA reads TGTGCCAGCAGCCCTCTTGCGGGGGCGCTGAGCTCCTACAATGAGCAGTTCTTC. It specifies CASSPLAGALSSYNEQFF. The full variable domain, its missing parts supplied by reference TRBV7-9 and TRBJ2-1, is DTGVSQNPRHKITKRGQNVTFRCDPISEHNRLYWYRQTLGQGPEFLTYFQNEAQLEKSRLLSDRFSAERPKGSFSTLEIQRTEQGDSAMYLCASSPLAGALSSYNEQFFGPGTRLTVL.